In its sample, the clone carrying this T cell receptor beta chain was seen once. Its specificity is unknown. The sample comes from a study of shared clonotypes between healthy human individuals. Regarding the study as a whole: Clonotypes not shared had lower generation probabilities than those common to all four donors.

Measured with immunoSEQ multiplex PCR; TCRdb has only the in-frame clones, and not every one. The table records around 690,000 clones, around 90% of them present only once. This CDR3 region has 14 residues. Germline values: CDR1 ENHRY, CDR2 SYGVKD. V lost 3 bases, J lost 2 bases, and 10 bases lay in between. The specimen was memory CD8+ T cells from PBMCs. The subset here: CD45RO+ cells pooled with CCR7-negative TemRA cells. The sequence derives from a man in his late teens or twenties in good health. Some clones in this sample may be carry-over from other donors' samples. The genes are TRBV10-3 and TRBJ1-1; D possibly corresponds to TRBD1 (6 bases). The CDR3 spells CAISDYRVNTEAFF. CDR3 nucleotide sequence: TGTGCCATCAGTGACTACAGGGTAAACACTGAAGCTTTCTTT.